This is a list of T cell receptor beta chains from one sample in a study of cytotoxic CD8 clonotypes in ibrutinib-treated CLL. Sequenced by immunoSEQ multiplex PCR; TCRdb stores in-frame clones only, minus some. Of roughly 76,000 clones in the sample, 65% to 85% were seen once. The source was PBMCs, collected at disease progression, from a patient treated with ibrutinib. Receptor source: a human donor with chronic lymphocytic leukemia. Both conserved end residues are part of each CDR3. The order of the fields is V gene, J gene, D gene, clone size, CDR3 length, CDR3 protein, CDR3 DNA. The D gene is left open where the match is weak. Not all rows give a size; the values are once, few, many and, for expanded clones, a class.

TRBV4-1,TRBJ2-3,-,-,18,CASSRWGRQETSTDTQYF,TGCGCCAGCAGCCGCTGGGGGAGACAGGAGACGAGCACAGATACGCAGTATTTT
TRBV19,TRBJ1-5,-,once,15,CASSPGMRLNQPQHF,TGTGCCAGTAGTCCAGGGATGCGGTTGAATCAGCCCCAGCATTTT
TRBV10-3,TRBJ1-2,TRBD1,-,12,CAIKGQGDGYTF,TGTGCCATCAAGGGACAGGGAGATGGCTACACCTTC
TRBV27,TRBJ1-2,-,-,16,CASSLFQQGWGYGYTF,TGTGCCAGCAGTTTATTCCAACAGGGTTGGGGCTATGGCTACACCTTC
TRBV4-1,TRBJ1-2,-,-,15,CASSPQLEGMNGYTF,TGCGCCAGCAGCCCCCAGCTCGAGGGGATGAATGGCTACACCTTC
TRBV10-3,TRBJ2-4,TRBD1,-,17,CAISESGTGVIGDIQYF,TGTGCCATCAGTGAGTCCGGGACAGGGGTGATCGGGGACATTCAGTACTTC
TRBV6-5,TRBJ1-2,-,few,14,CASSYASSLYGYTF,TGTGCCAGCAGTTATGCCAGCAGCCTCTATGGCTACACCTTC
TRBV5-6,TRBJ2-7,-,once,16,CASSLWDTPRSYEQYF,TGTGCCAGCAGCCTCTGGGACACCCCGCGGTCCTACGAGCAGTACTTC
TRBV9,TRBJ2-1,TRBD2,-,15,CASSPGLAGNNEQFF,TGTGCCAGCAGCCCGGGACTAGCGGGGAACAATGAGCAGTTCTTC
TRBV10-3,TRBJ2-2,TRBD1,few,16,CAINKDRGRDTGELFF,TGTGCCATCAATAAGGACAGGGGCCGCGACACCGGGGAGCTGTTTTTT
TRBV18,TRBJ2-1,TRBD2,few,15,CASSPWRGGWNEQFF,TGTGCCAGCTCACCTTGGCGGGGGGGATGGAATGAGCAGTTCTTC
TRBV28,TRBJ1-6,TRBD1,once,14,CASSLATGLTPLHF,TGTGCCAGCAGTTTAGCGACAGGGTTAACACCCCTCCACTTT
TRBV11-2,TRBJ2-1,-,once,12,CASSLGAEPQFF,TGTGCCAGCTCACTGGGGGCGGAACCGCAGTTCTTC
TRBV4-1,TRBJ2-7,-,few,16,CASSLGTAAISYEQYF,TGCGCCAGCAGCCTGGGGACGGCGGCGATCTCCTACGAGCAGTACTTC
TRBV5-6,TRBJ1-1,-,-,15,CASSSSGRMNTEAFF,TGTGCCAGCTCATCCTCGGGGCGGATGAACACTGAAGCTTTCTTT
TRBV11-3,TRBJ2-7,-,-,15,CASSPGRAEYYEQYF,TGTGCCAGCAGCCCTGGACGGGCGGAATACTACGAGCAGTACTTC
TRBV27,TRBJ2-7,TRBD1,-,14,CASSVGTGGLEQYF,TGTGCCAGCAGTGTCGGGACAGGGGGCCTCGAGCAGTACTTC
TRBV7-9,TRBJ2-6,-,-,18,CASSTRVGGAAGANVLTF,TGTGCCAGCAGCACCCGAGTGGGGGGGGCTGCTGGGGCCAACGTCCTGACTTTC
TRBV7-9,TRBJ1-3,TRBD1,-,16,CASSSTQGAPGNTIYF,TGTGCCAGCAGCTCTACCCAGGGGGCGCCGGGAAACACCATATATTTT
TRBV2,TRBJ1-1,-,-,13,CASSGSMDTEAFF,TGTGCCAGCAGTGGGAGCATGGACACTGAAGCTTTCTTT
TRBV30,TRBJ1-1,TRBD1,-,12,CAWGTGYTEAFF,TGTGCCTGGGGGACAGGGTACACTGAAGCTTTCTTT
TRBV18,TRBJ1-2,-,-,18,CASSRGAGTATSNYGYTF,TGTGCCAGCTCACGAGGGGCCGGGACTGCTACCTCTAACTATGGCTACACCTTC